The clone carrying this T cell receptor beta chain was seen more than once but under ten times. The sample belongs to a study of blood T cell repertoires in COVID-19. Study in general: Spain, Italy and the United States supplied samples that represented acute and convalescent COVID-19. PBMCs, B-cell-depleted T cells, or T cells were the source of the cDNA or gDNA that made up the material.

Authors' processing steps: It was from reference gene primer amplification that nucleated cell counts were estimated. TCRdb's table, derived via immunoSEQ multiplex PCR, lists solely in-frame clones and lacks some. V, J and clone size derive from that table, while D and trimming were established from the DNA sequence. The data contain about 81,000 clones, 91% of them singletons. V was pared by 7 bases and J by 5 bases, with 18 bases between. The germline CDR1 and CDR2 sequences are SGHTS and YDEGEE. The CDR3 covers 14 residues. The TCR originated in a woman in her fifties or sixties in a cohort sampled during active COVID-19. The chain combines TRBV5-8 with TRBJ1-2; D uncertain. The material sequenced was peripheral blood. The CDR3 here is CASGRRSRGYGYTF. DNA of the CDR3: TGTGCCAGCGGTCGACGGAGCCGCGGTTATGGCTACACCTTC. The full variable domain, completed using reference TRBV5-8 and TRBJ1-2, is EAGVTQSPTHLIKTRGQQATLRCSPISGHTSVYWYQQALGLGLQFLLWYDEGEERNRGNFPPRFSGRQFPNYSSELNVNALELEDSALYLCASGRRSRGYGYTFGSGTRLTVV.